This TCR beta chain was obtained from a study of CD8 T cell repertoires and HIV-1 epitope variants. Germline V gives CDR1 SGHNT, CDR2 YYREEE (reference sequence). CDR3 length equals 15 residues. V lost 2 bases and J 1 base, leaving 12 bases between the germline ends. The repertoire was sequenced with immunoSEQ multiplex PCR; TCRdb's copy has only in-frame clones and lacks some. The sample lists over 90,000 clones, 60% to 80% seen once, with approximately 24% in the top ten. The source of this sequence is a male donor with HIV. The rearrangement uses TRBV5-4 and TRBJ1-1, with D possibly matching TRBD1 (6 bases). The sequenced sample consisted of uncultured baseline CD8+ T cells from peripheral blood mononuclear cells (PBMCs). CDR3 region: CASSFDPGANTEAFF. CDR3 DNA: TGTGCCAGCAGCTTTGATCCAGGGGCGAACACTGAAGCTTTCTTT.